Below are 8 T cell receptor beta chains sequenced from a single sample in a study of cytomegalovirus exposure and HLA in healthy donors. The PCR used 60 Vbeta and 13 Jbeta primers. TCRdb keeps only in-frame clones here, not all; method: immunoSEQ multiplex PCR. The sample lists 100,000 to 150,000 clones; 15% to 20% were seen once. The specimen was PBMCs. These receptors came from a female donor in good health and CMV-seropositive.

Points on this clone: It is likely a read error, because the conserved phenylalanine at the end of the CDR3 is missing. The chain links TRBV7-6 to TRBJ1-4, with D uncertain. This CDR3 contains 15 residues. Germline V gene sequence: CDR1 SGHVS, CDR2 FNYEAQ. Trimming left V 2 bases short and J 11 bases short, with 18 bases between. This chain's CDR3 is CASSLSSGGLGKLFV. The CDR3, as DNA: TGTGCCAGCAGCTTATCCTCAGGAGGTCTCGGCAAACTGTTTGTT.

This chain connects TRBV28 to TRBJ2-3; 9 bases map to TRBD2. Germline loops: CDR1 MDHEN, CDR2 SYDVKM. The CDR3 extends over 15 amino acids. V gave up 3 bases and J gave up 4 bases; unmatched junction bases: 5. CDR3 in DNA: TGTGCCAGCAGTTTCCAGCGGGGGGTGGCAGATACGCAGTATTTT. As protein: CASSFQRGVADTQYF.

This clone was seen more than once but under ten times. The V gene is TRBV5-4, the J gene TRBJ1-2; 7 nucleotides line up with TRBD1. Looked up from germline, CDR1 is SGHNT and CDR2 is YYREEE (reference sequence). The ends lost 4 bases at V and 8 bases at J; junction bases unmatched: 17. CDR3 length: 16 amino acids. The CDR3 DNA follows: TGTGCCAGCAGCCGGACTGGCGGACAGGAGGGCGAAGGCTACACCTTC. Residues: CASSRTGGQEGEGYTF.

This clone was seen only once. The chain employs TRBV29-1 and TRBJ2-3, with 9 positions matching TRBD2. Trimming at V came to 8 bases and at J to 6 bases, leaving 18 bases not matched to a gene. Looked up from germline, CDR1 is SQVTM and CDR2 is ANQGSEA. CDR3 length: 16 residues. As DNA, the CDR3 is TGCAGCTTAAGGGGATCCAGCGGGGGGCTGGGGGATACGCAGTATTTT. This gives the protein CSLRGSSGGLGDTQYF.

A few counts support this clone. V gene TRBV9 combines with J gene TRBJ2-3; 12 bases agree with TRBD2. The CDR3 totals 20 residues. Trimming removed 0 bases from V and 0 bases from J; junction bases left unmatched: 11. Germline assignment: CDR1 SGDLS and CDR2 YYNGEE. The CDR3 DNA follows: TGTGCCAGCAGCGTAGCGACTAGCGGGGGACTAGACCTTAGCACAGATACGCAGTATTTT. Encoded protein: CASSVATSGGLDLSTDTQYF. The whole variable domain, remainder taken from reference TRBV9 and TRBJ2-3, is DSGVTQTPKHLITATGQRVTLRCSPRSGDLSVYWYQQSLDQGLQFLIQYYNGEERAKGNILERFSAQQFPDLHSELNLSSLELGDSALYFCASSVATSGGLDLSTDTQYFGPGTRLTVL.

This chain links TRBV28 with TRBJ1-3; D unclear. This CDR3 is 15 amino acids long. V was trimmed by 1 base and J by 4 bases, leaving 11 bases between them. Germline assignment: CDR1 MDHEN and CDR2 SYDVKM. CDR3 sequence: CASSLSGGQGNTIYF. The CDR3 region has the DNA TGTGCCAGCAGTTTATCGGGAGGGCAAGGAAACACCATATATTTT.

The rearrangement uses TRBV7-9 and TRBJ2-1; D call uncertain. With 3 bases removed from V and 7 bases from J, the gap between germline ends came to 7 bases. This CDR3 region has 12 residues. Germline V gene sequence: CDR1 SEHNR, CDR2 FQNEAQ (reference sequence). The CDR3 here is CASSFGQNEQFF. For the CDR3, the DNA is TGTGCCAGCAGCTTCGGTCAAAATGAGCAGTTCTTC. The variable domain in full, with the rest retrieved from reference TRBV7-9 and TRBJ2-1, is DTGVSQNPRHKITKRGQNVTFRCDPISEHNRLYWYRQTLGQGPEFLTYFQNEAQLEKSRLLSDRFSAERPKGSFSTLEIQRTEQGDSAMYLCASSFGQNEQFFGPGTRLTVL.

This clone was observed a few times. V and J are TRBV28 and TRBJ2-7, with 7 bases matching TRBD2. Per germline, CDR1 MDHEN and CDR2 SYDVKM. The CDR3 length is 14 residues. With V trimmed by 5 bases and J by 5 bases, 9 bases remained unmatched. The CDR3: CASSPPKRGDEQYF. The CDR3 region has the DNA TGTGCCAGCAGTCCCCCCAAGCGGGGAGACGAGCAGTACTTC.